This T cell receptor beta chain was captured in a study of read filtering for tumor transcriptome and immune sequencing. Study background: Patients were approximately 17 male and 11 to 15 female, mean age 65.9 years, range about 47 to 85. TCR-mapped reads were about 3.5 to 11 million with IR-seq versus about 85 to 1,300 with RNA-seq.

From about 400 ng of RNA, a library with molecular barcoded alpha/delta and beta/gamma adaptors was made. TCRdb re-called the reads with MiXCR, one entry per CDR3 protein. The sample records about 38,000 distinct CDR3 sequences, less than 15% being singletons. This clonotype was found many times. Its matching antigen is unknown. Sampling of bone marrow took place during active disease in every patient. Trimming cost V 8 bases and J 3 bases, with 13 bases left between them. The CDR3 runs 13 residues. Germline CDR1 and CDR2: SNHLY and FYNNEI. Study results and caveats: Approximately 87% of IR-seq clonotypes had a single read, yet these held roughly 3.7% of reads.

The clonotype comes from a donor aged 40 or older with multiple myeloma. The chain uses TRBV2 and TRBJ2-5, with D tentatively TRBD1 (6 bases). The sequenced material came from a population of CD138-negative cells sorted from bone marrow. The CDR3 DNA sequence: TGTGCCAGCGGACGGACAGAGAAAGAGACCCAGTACTTC. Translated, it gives CASGRTEKETQYF.